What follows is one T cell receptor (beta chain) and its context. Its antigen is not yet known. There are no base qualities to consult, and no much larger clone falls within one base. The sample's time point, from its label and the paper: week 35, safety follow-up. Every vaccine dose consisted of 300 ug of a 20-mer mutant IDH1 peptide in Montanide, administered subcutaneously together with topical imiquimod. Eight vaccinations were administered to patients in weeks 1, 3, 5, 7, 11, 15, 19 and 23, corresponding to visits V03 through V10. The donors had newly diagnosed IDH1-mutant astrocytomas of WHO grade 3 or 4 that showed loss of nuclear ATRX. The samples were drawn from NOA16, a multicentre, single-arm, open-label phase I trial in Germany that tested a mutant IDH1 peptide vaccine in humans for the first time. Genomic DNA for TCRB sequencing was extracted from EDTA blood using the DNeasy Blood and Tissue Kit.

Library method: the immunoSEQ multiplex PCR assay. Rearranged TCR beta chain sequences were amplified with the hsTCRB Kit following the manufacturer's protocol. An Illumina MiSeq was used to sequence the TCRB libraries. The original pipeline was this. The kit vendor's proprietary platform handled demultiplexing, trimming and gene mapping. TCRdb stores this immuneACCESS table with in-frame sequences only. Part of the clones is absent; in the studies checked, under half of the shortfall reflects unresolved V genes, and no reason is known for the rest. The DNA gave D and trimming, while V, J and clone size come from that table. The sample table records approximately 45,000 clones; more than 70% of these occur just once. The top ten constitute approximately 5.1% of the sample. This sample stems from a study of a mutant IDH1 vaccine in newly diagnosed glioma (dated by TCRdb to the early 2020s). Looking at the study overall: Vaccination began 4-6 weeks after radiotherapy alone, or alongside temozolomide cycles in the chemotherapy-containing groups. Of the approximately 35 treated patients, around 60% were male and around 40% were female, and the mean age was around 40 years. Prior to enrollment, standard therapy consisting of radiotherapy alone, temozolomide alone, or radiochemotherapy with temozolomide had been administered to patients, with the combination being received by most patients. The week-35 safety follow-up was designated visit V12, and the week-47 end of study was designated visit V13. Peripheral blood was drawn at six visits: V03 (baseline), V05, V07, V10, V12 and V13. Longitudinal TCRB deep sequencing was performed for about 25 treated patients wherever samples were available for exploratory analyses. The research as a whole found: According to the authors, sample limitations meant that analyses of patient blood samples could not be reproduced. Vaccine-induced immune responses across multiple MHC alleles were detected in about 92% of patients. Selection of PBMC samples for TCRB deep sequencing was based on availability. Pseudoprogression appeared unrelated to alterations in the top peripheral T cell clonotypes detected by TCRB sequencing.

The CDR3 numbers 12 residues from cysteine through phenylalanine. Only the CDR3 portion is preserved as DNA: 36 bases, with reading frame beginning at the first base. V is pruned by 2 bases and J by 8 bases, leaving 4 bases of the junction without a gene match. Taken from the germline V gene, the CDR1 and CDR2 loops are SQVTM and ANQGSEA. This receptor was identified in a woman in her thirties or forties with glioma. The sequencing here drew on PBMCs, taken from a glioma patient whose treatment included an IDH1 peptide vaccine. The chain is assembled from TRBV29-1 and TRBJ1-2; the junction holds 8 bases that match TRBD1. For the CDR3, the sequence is CSVEQGARGYTF. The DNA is TGCAGCGTTGAACAGGGGGCGCGGGGCTACACCTTC.